This T cell receptor beta chain is from a study of T cells in Graves' hyperthyroidism and ophthalmopathy. RNA transcripts gave rise to amplified TCR beta CDR3 regions. The HTBI primer set was used in a first-round RT-PCR of the TCR CDR3. TCRdb reprocessed the multiplex PCR reads via MiXCR and lists one record per CDR3 protein. The sample carries about 350,000 distinct CDR3 sequences, 19% recorded once. This clonotype occurred many times. The antigen is unknown. Study results and limitations: The model made its ophthalmopathy prediction, and onset followed a median roughly 6.5 months later. Most expanded thyroid clonotypes above 0.001 also appeared in blood.

The clonotype comes from a woman between 18 and 29 years old with Graves' hyperthyroidism. Specimen: blood.

The CDR3 DNA reads as TGCGCCAGCAGCTCCGGGACAACCTACGAGCAGTACTTC. The encoded protein is CASSSGTTYEQYF. The genes are TRBV5-1 and TRBJ2-7, with D perhaps TRBD1 (6 bases). Deletions cut 3 bases from V and 2 bases from J, with 9 bases between. This CDR3 has 13 amino acids. CDR1 and CDR2 from the germline V gene are SGHRS and YFSETQ.